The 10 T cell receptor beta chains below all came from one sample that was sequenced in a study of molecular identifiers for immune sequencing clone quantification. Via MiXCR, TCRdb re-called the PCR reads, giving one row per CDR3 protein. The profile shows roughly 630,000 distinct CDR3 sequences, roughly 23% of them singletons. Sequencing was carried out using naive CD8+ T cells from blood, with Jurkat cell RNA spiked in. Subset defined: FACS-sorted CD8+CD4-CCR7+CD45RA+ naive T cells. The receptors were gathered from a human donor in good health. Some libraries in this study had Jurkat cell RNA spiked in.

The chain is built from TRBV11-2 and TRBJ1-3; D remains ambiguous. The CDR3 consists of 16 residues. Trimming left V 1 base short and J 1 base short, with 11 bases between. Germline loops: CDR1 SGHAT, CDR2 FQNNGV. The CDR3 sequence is CASSLAIAGSGNTIYF. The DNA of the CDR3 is TGTGCCAGCAGCTTAGCGATCGCGGGTTCTGGAAACACCATATATTTT.

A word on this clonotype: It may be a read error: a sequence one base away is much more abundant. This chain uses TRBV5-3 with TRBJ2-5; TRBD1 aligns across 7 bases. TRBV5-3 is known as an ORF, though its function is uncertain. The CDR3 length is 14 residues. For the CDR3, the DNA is TGTGTCAGCAGCTTGGCGAACAGGGGAGAGACCCAGTACTTC. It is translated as CVSSLANRGETQYF.

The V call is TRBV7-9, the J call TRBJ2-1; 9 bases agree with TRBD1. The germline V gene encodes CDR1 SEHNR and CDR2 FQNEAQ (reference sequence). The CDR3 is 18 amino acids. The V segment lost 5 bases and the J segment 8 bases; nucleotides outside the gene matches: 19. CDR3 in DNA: TGTGCCAGCAGCGACGGGACAGGGATTCGTACCCCGCTCGATGAGCAGTTCTTC. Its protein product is CASSDGTGIRTPLDEQFF.

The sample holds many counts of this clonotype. The CDR3 spells CASSEDRELSGANVLTF. The CDR3 region has the DNA TGTGCCAGCAGCGAGGACAGGGAATTGTCTGGGGCCAACGTCCTGACTTTC. The V gene is TRBV9, the J gene TRBJ2-6, with 8 positions matching TRBD1. From germline, CDR1 is SGDLS and CDR2 YYNGEE. The CDR3 is made up of 17 amino acids. V trimming: 3 bases; J trimming: 1 base; junction bases outside the gene matches: 6.

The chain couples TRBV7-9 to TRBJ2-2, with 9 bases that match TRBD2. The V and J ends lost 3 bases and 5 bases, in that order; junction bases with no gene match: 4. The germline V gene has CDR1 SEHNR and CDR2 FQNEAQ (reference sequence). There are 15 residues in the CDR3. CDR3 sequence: CASSFLAGLTGELFF. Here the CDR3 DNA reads TGTGCCAGCAGCTTCCTAGCGGGATTAACCGGGGAGCTGTTTTTT.

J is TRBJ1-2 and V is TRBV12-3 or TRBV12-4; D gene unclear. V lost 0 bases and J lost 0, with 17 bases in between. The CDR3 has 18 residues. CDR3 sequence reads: CASSLALTRPEANYGYTF. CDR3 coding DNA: TGTGCCAGCAGTTTAGCCTTGACAAGGCCCGAAGCTAACTATGGCTACACCTTC.

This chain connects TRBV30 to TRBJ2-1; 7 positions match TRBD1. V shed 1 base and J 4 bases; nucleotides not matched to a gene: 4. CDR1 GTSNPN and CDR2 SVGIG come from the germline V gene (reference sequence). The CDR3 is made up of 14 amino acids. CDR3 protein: CAWSGTGIYNEQFF. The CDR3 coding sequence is TGTGCCTGGAGTGGGACAGGAATATACAATGAGCAGTTCTTC.

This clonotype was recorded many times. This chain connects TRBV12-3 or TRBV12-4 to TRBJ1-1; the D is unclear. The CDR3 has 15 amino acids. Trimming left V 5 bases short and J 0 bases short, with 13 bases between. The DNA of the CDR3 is TGTGCCAGCAGTGCCAGGACGTTTGTGAACACTGAAGCTTTCTTT. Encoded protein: CASSARTFVNTEAFF.

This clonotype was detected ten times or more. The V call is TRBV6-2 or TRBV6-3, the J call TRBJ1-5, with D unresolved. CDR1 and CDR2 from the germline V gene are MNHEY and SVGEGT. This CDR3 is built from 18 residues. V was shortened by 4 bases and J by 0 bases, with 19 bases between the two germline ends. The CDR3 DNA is TGTGCCAGCAGTTTCGGGCCCACCCAAGTGTATAGCAATCAGCCCCAGCATTTT. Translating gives CASSFGPTQVYSNQPQHF.

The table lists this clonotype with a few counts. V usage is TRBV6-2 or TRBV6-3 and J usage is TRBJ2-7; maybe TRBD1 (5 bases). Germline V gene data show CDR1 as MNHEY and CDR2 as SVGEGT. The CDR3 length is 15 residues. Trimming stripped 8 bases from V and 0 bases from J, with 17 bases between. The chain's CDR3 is CASQSSGQGSYEQYF. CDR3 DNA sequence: TGTGCCAGCCAGAGCTCCGGGCAGGGCTCCTACGAGCAGTACTTC.